The 6 T cell receptor beta chains below were found in one sample sequenced in a study of blood T cell repertoires in COVID-19. Clones were read by immunoSEQ multiplex PCR, and TCRdb kept only the in-frame ones, dropping some. The sample has roughly 350,000 clones, about 90% seen once; the top ten hold around 3.3%. The sample was peripheral blood. The receptors come from a woman aged 18-29 years who had recovered from COVID-19.

V is TRBV6-5 and J is TRBJ1-6, with D possibly being TRBD1 (6 bases). This CDR3 comprises 12 residues. The V end was cut by 7 bases, the J end by 6 bases, with 7 bases between. From germline, CDR1 is MNHEY and CDR2 SVGAGI. CDR3 protein: CASTGANSPLHF. The CDR3 DNA sequence: TGTGCCAGCACAGGGGCTAATTCACCCCTCCACTTT.

The chain carries TRBV6-5 and TRBJ1-2; no reliable D call. This CDR3 comprises 12 residues. CDR1 is MNHEY and CDR2 is SVGAGI in the germline V gene. Trimming cost V 6 bases and J 8 bases, with 13 bases left between them. This chain's CDR3 is CASRTPGSGYTF. DNA for the CDR3: TGTGCCAGCAGAACACCGGGTTCGGGCTACACCTTC.

The chain carries TRBV14 and TRBJ1-2; D unresolved. This CDR3 is built from 12 residues. V lost 3 bases and J lost 5, with 7 bases in between. CDR1 and CDR2 (germline): SGHDN, FVKESK. The CDR3 DNA is TGTGCCAGCAGCCAGTATCCGTATGGCTACACCTTC. Translation: CASSQYPYGYTF.

V usage is TRBV6-2 or TRBV6-3 and J usage is TRBJ2-7; a weak D match, TRBD1 (6 bases). CDR3 length equals 14 residues. Trimming removed 6 bases from V and 2 bases from J, with 14 bases in between. Germline lookup yields CDR1 MNHEY and CDR2 SVGEGT. CDR3 region: CASSNGGQTYEQYV. The CDR3 DNA sequence: TGTGCCAGCAGCAATGGAGGACAGACCTACGAGCAGTACGTC.

V and J are TRBV6-5 and TRBJ2-2, with D perhaps TRBD1 (5 bases). This CDR3 comprises 13 residues. With 6 bases removed from V and 4 bases from J, the gap between germline ends came to 9 bases. Per the germline V gene, CDR1 is MNHEY and CDR2 is SVGAGI. The CDR3 sequence is CASRHRFTGELFF. For the CDR3, the DNA is TGTGCCAGCAGACACAGGTTCACCGGGGAGCTGTTTTTT.

The chain carries TRBV5-1 and TRBJ2-1; D perhaps matches TRBD2 (5 bases). CDR1 is SGHRS and CDR2 is YFSETQ in the germline V gene. The CDR3 has 15 residues. V lost 2 bases to trimming and J lost 6 bases, with 15 bases between them. CDR3 sequence (DNA): TGCGCCAGCAGCTTTGAGGGTACCCCCTCCAATGAGCAGTTCTTC. Translation gives CASSFEGTPSNEQFF.